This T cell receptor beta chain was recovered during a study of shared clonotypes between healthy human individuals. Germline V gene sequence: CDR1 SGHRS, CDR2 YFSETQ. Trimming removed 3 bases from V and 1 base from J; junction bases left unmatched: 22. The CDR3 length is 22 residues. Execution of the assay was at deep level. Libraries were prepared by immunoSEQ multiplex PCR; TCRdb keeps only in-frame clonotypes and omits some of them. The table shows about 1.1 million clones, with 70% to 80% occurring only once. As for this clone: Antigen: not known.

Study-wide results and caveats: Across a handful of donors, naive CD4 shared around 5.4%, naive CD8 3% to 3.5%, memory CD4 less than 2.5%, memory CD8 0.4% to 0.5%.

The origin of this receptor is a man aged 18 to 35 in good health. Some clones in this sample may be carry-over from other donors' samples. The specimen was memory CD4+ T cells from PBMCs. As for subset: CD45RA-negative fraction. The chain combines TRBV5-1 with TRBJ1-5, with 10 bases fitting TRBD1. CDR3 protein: CASSCGQGGMRIACISNQPQHF. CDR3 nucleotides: TGCGCCAGCAGCTGTGGACAGGGGGGGATGAGGATTGCTTGTATCAGCAATCAGCCCCAGCATTTT.